One sample yielded the 24 T cell receptor beta chains listed below, sequenced in a study of T cell changes during pregnancy in multiple sclerosis. The method was immunoSEQ multiplex PCR; TCRdb's version includes in-frame clones alone and lacks a portion of them. The sample yields about 100,000 clones, 80% to 95% seen once. This material consisted of peripheral blood, taken after pregnancy. Source of these receptors: a female donor with multiple sclerosis, enrolled in a pregnancy study.

The chain links TRBV4-3 to TRBJ2-2, with 8 bases fitting TRBD1. V was pared by 1 base and J by 5 bases, with 0 bases of the junction left unmatched. Germline assignment: CDR1 LGHNA and CDR2 YSLEER. The CDR3 is 14 amino acids. CDR3 in amino acids: CASSQGTGTGELFF. The CDR3 bases are TGCGCCAGCAGCCAAGGGACAGGGACCGGGGAGCTGTTTTTT.

The chain employs TRBV25-1 and TRBJ1-1, with D unresolved. Looked up from germline, CDR1 is MGHDK and CDR2 is SYGVNS. Trimming cost V 1 base and J 5 bases, with 8 bases left between them. The CDR3 sequence is 13 residues long. The CDR3 sequence is CASSEFGVTEAFF. CDR3 sequence (DNA): TGTGCCAGCAGTGAATTCGGGGTTACTGAAGCTTTCTTT.

The chain is built from TRBV27 and TRBJ1-6; no firm D call. V was clipped by 2 bases and J by 5 bases, with 10 bases between them. This CDR3 has 15 amino acids. The V gene's germline CDR1 is MNHEY and CDR2 SMNVEV (reference sequence). CDR3 amino acids: CASSLGGRNNSPLHF. The CDR3, as DNA: TGTGCCAGCAGTTTAGGAGGCAGGAATAATTCACCCCTCCACTTT.

J is TRBJ2-3 and V is TRBV4-1, with TRBD2 matching over 9 bases. V lost 3 bases to trimming and J lost 5 bases; unmatched junction nucleotides: 6. The CDR3 is made up of 15 amino acids. Germline V gene data show CDR1 as MGHRA and CDR2 as YSYEKL. CDR3 sequence: CASSHLAGAVDTQYF. The CDR3 DNA reads as TGCGCCAGCAGCCACTTAGCGGGAGCTGTAGATACGCAGTATTTT.

CDR3 bases: TGTGCCAGTAGTATAGTTGGGGACACCTCCACGCAGTATTTT. Amino acids: CASSIVGDTSTQYF. This chain links TRBV19 with TRBJ2-3; TRBD1 is a possible D gene (6 bases). The CDR3 is 14 residues long. CDR1 is LNHDA, CDR2 SQIVND, per germline (reference sequence). V gave up 1 base and J gave up 9 bases, with 14 bases separating them.

The chain joins TRBV29-1 to TRBJ2-7, with a tentative D call TRBD1 (6 bases). Trimming pared 4 bases from V and 4 bases from J, leaving 14 bases between. This CDR3 spans 13 amino acids. Germline V gives CDR1 SQVTM, CDR2 ANQGSEA. The CDR3 bases are TGCAGCGTTGCCCAGGGGTTAGAGTACGAGCAGTACTTC. Amino acid sequence: CSVAQGLEYEQYF.

The chain carries TRBV7-8 and TRBJ2-7, with D perhaps TRBD2 (6 bases). This CDR3 comprises 14 residues. CDR1 SGHVS and CDR2 FQNEAQ come from the germline V gene. The germline V and J ends were trimmed by 4 bases and 4 bases, with 14 bases remaining between them. CDR3 coding DNA: TGTGCCAGCAGCTCATACCCGGGACTTTACGAGCAGTACTTC. It is translated as CASSSYPGLYEQYF.

The chain uses TRBV4-1 and TRBJ2-3; perhaps TRBD2 as D (5 bases). Germline V gene lookup returns CDR1 MGHRA and CDR2 YSYEKL. The ends were cut back, 0 bases at V and 0 bases at J, with 7 bases in the middle. This CDR3 region has 15 residues. CDR3 residues: CASSQERTSTDTQYF. CDR3 coding DNA: TGCGCCAGCAGCCAAGAACGGACTAGCACAGATACGCAGTATTTT.

This chain uses TRBV5-1 with TRBJ2-7, with D possibly TRBD2 on 7 matching bases. The germline V and J ends were trimmed by 4 bases and 5 bases, with 19 bases remaining between them. In germline, CDR1 is SGHRS, CDR2 YFSETQ. This CDR3 is 15 amino acids long. The CDR3 region is CASSPRGAPGHEQYF. CDR3 in DNA: TGCGCCAGCAGCCCCCGGGGGGCCCCAGGACACGAGCAGTACTTC. The variable domain in full, with the rest retrieved from reference TRBV5-1 and TRBJ2-7, is KAGVTQTPRYLIKTRGQQVTLSCSPISGHRSVSWYQQTPGQGLQFLFEYFSETQRNKGNFPGRFSGRQFSNSRSEMNVSTLELGDSALYLCASSPRGAPGHEQYFGPGTRLTVT.

CDR3 coding DNA: TGTGCCAGCAGTGCCTCAGGGACCCAGTACTTC. Translation: CASSASGTQYF. J is TRBJ2-5 and V is TRBV27; D not resolved. The CDR3 loop spans 11 amino acids. The V end lost 5 bases, the J end lost 7 bases, and 8 bases lay between the germline ends. The germline gives CDR1 MNHEY, CDR2 SMNVEV (reference sequence).

In DNA, the CDR3 is TGTGCCAGCAGCTTAGTAGTTGCTAACGGAAACACCATATATTTT. It translates to CASSLVVANGNTIYF. V is TRBV7-2 and J is TRBJ1-3; no firm D call. V lost 1 base to trimming and J lost 4 bases, with 11 bases between them. Germline loops: CDR1 SGHTA, CDR2 FQGNSA. The CDR3 is made up of 15 amino acids.

V is TRBV5-6 and J is TRBJ1-1, with 10 bases lining up with TRBD1. V dropped 5 bases and J dropped 4; count of bases not matched to a gene: 8. The CDR3 is 15 amino acids. Looked up from germline, CDR1 is SGHDT and CDR2 is YYEEEE. The CDR3 DNA reads as TGTGCCAGCAGGGAGACAGGGGGCGCTTCCACTGAAGCTTTCTTT. Its protein is CASRETGGASTEAFF.

This clone has just one count. The CDR3: CASSQDIPSLTEAFF. In nucleotides, the CDR3 is TGCGCCAGCAGCCAAGATATCCCGAGCCTCACTGAAGCTTTCTTT. The rearrangement joins TRBV4-3 to TRBJ1-1; D gene ambiguous. V lost 0 bases to trimming and J lost 4 bases, with 12 bases between them. The CDR3 sequence is 15 residues long. CDR1 and CDR2 (germline): LGHNA, YSLEER.

This clone was found a few times. CDR3 sequence (DNA): TGTGCCTGGAGAGAGGGCGGGCAGCCCCAGCATTTT. Amino acids: CAWREGGQPQHF. V usage is TRBV30 and J usage is TRBJ1-5, with D unclear. CDR3 length: 12 amino acids. The V end was cut by 3 bases, the J end by 7 bases, with 10 bases between. Germline V gene lookup returns CDR1 GTSNPN and CDR2 SVGIG (reference sequence).

The rearrangement uses TRBV5-1 and TRBJ2-3, with 8 bases matching TRBD1. The ends lost 0 bases at V and 1 base at J; junction bases unmatched: 7. CDR3 length: 17 amino acids. From germline, CDR1 is SGHRS and CDR2 YFSETQ. As DNA, the CDR3 is TGCGCCAGCAGCTTGGGGGTCGGGACAGGAGGCACAGATACGCAGTATTTT. Protein: CASSLGVGTGGTDTQYF.

The chain combines TRBV29-1 with TRBJ1-1, with TRBD1 matching over 12 bases. The CDR3 runs 16 residues. With V trimmed by 6 bases and J by 1 base, 9 bases remained unmatched. Germline CDR1 is SQVTM and CDR2 is ANQGSEA. CDR3 sequence: CSVTIGTGGPNTEAFF. In DNA form, the CDR3 reads TGCAGCGTAACCATTGGGACAGGGGGCCCGAACACTGAAGCTTTCTTT.

V usage is TRBV29-1 and J usage is TRBJ2-3, with D possibly matching TRBD1 (7 bases). The CDR3 loop spans 13 amino acids. Trimming removed 3 bases from V and 2 bases from J, with 9 bases in between. Germline CDR1 is SQVTM and CDR2 is ANQGSEA. The chain's CDR3 is CSVDRGATDTQYF. CDR3 in DNA: TGCAGCGTTGACAGGGGGGCCACAGATACGCAGTATTTT.

The gene calls are TRBV11-2 and TRBJ1-6; D gene unclear. V gave up 5 bases and J gave up 4 bases, with 18 bases separating them. CDR1 is SGHAT, CDR2 FQNNGV, per germline. The CDR3 totals 17 residues. CDR3 sequence: CASSPRAHTFYNSPLHF. CDR3 sequence (DNA): TGTGCCAGCAGCCCTCGTGCGCATACCTTTTATAATTCACCCCTCCACTTT.

The gene calls are TRBV10-3 and TRBJ1-2, with D hard to call. V dropped 3 bases and J dropped 6 bases, with 11 bases sitting between them. This CDR3 contains 13 residues. The V gene's germline CDR1 is ENHRY and CDR2 SYGVKD. The DNA for the CDR3 is TGTGCCATCAGTGAAGAACCGTTAGATGGCTACACCTTC. Translation: CAISEEPLDGYTF.

The V and J genes are TRBV19 and TRBJ2-7; 10 positions match TRBD2. The CDR3 contains 15 residues. Germline-derived CDR1 and CDR2 are LNHDA and SQIVND (reference sequence). Losses at the gene ends were 4 bases for V and 1 base for J; bases not matched to a gene: 4. This chain's CDR3 is CASSKWTSGSYEQYF. CDR3 coding DNA: TGTGCCAGTAGTAAGTGGACTAGCGGATCCTACGAGCAGTACTTC.

J is TRBJ1-5 and V is TRBV4-1; 11 positions match TRBD1. The CDR3 sequence is 17 residues long. V lost 6 bases and J lost 3; bases outside the gene matches: 10. Germline assignment: CDR1 MGHRA and CDR2 YSYEKL. The CDR3 DNA is TGCGCCAGCAGTCCGGACAGGGGGCTTCGGGTCAATCAGCCCCAGCATTTT. It yields the protein CASSPDRGLRVNQPQHF.

This chain joins TRBV4-2 and TRBJ2-1, with 8 bases matching TRBD2. After removal of 6 bases from V and 0 bases from J, the junction contained 7 bases not matched to a gene. Germline CDR1 is LGHNA and CDR2 is YNFKEQ. The CDR3 is made up of 16 amino acids. CDR3 coding DNA: TGTGCCAGCAGTACATCGGGGGGGAGCTCCTACAATGAGCAGTTCTTC. This codes for CASSTSGGSSYNEQFF.

The CDR3 sequence is CASSVGPGGGYGYTF. In DNA, the CDR3 is TGTGCCAGCAGCGTAGGTCCAGGTGGTGGCTATGGCTACACCTTC. The V gene is TRBV9, the J gene TRBJ1-2; D not certain. The germline V and J ends were trimmed by 0 bases and 4 bases, with 13 bases remaining between them. The germline V gene encodes CDR1 SGDLS and CDR2 YYNGEE. The CDR3 is made up of 15 amino acids. The full variable domain, its missing parts supplied by reference TRBV9 and TRBJ1-2, is DSGVTQTPKHLITATGQRVTLRCSPRSGDLSVYWYQQSLDQGLQFLIQYYNGEERAKGNILERFSAQQFPDLHSELNLSSLELGDSALYFCASSVGPGGGYGYTFGSGTRLTVV.

The chain links TRBV11-1 to TRBJ1-6; 9 bases map to TRBD1. J gave up 6 bases and V 4 bases, and 4 bases lay outside the gene matches. Germline V gene sequence: CDR1 SGHAT, CDR2 FQDESV (reference sequence). The CDR3 sequence is 15 residues long. CDR3 coding DNA: TGTGCCAGCAGCTCCCGGGGACAGGGTAATTCACCCCTCCACTTT. The encoded protein is CASSSRGQGNSPLHF.